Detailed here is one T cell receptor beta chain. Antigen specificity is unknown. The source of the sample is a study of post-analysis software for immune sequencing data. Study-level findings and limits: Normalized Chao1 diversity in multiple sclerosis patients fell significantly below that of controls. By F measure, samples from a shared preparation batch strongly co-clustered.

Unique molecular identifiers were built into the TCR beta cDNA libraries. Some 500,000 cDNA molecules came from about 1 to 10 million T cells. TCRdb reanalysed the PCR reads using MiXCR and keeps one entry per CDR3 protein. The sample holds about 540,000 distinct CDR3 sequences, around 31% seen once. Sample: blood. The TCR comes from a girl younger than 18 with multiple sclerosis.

As DNA, the CDR3 is TGCAGTGCGGTGAGGGACAGGGCTGGCTACACCTTC. It specifies CSAVRDRAGYTF. This rearrangement joins TRBV20-1 to TRBJ1-2; the match to TRBD1 covers 9 bases. The CDR3 runs 12 residues. Germline assignment: CDR1 DFQATT and CDR2 SNEGSKA (reference sequence). The ends lost 6 bases at V and 7 bases at J; junction bases unmatched: 6.